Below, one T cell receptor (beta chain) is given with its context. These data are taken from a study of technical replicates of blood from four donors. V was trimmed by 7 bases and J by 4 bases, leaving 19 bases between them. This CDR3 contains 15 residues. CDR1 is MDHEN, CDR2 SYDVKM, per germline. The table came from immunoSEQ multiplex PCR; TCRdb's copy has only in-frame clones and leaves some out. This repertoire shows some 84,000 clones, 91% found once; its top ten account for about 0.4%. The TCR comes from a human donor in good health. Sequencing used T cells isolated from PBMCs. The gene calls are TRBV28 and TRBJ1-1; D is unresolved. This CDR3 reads CASTINGLPGTEAFF. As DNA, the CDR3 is TGTGCCAGCACCATTAACGGCCTCCCGGGCACTGAAGCTTTCTTT. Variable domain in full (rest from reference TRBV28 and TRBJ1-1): DVKVTQSSRYLVKRTGEKVFLECVQDMDHENMFWYRQDPGLGLRLIYFSYDVKMKEKGDIPEGYSVSREKKERFSLILESASTNQTSMYLCASTINGLPGTEAFFGQGTRLTVV.